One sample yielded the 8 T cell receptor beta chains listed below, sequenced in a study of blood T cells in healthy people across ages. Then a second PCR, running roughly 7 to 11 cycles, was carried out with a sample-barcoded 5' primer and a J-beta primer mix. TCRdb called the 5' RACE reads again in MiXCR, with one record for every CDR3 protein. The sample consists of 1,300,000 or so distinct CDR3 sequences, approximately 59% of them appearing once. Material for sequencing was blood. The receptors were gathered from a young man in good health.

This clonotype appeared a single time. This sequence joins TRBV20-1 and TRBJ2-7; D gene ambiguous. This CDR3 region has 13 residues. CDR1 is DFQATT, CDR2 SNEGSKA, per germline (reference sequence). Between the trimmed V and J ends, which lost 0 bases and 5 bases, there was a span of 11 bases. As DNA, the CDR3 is TGCAGTGCTAGAGATCCTTTTGGGGACGAGCAGTACTTC. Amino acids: CSARDPFGDEQYF.

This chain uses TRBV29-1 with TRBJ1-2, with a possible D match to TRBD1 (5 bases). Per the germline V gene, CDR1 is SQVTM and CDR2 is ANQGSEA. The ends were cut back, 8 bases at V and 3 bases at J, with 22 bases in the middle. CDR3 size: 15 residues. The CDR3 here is CSLNRLGESYYGYTF. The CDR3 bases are TGCAGCCTTAATCGTTTAGGGGAGAGTTACTATGGCTACACCTTC. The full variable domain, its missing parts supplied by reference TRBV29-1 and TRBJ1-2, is SAVISQKPSRDICQRGTSLTIQCQVDSQVTMMFWYRQQPGQSLTLIATANQGSEATYESGFVIDKFPISRPNLTFSTLTVSNMSPEDSSIYLCSLNRLGESYYGYTFGSGTRLTVV.

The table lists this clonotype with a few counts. The CDR3 nucleotides are TGTGCCAGCAGCTTACGAGGGGGGACCGTTCGCTCCGATACGCAGTATTTT. Residues: CASSLRGGTVRSDTQYF. This chain links TRBV7-2 with TRBJ2-3; D is tentatively TRBD1 or TRBD2 (6 bases each). Trimming took off 2 bases at V and 6 bases at J, with 21 bases between the two ends. Germline CDR1 SGHTA, CDR2 FQGNSA. There are 17 residues in the CDR3. Full variable domain (missing parts from reference TRBV7-2 and TRBJ2-3): GAGVSQSPSNKVTEKGKDVELRCDPISGHTALYWYRQSLGQGLEFLIYFQGNSAPDKSGLPSDRFSAERTGGSVSTLTIQRTQQEDSAVYLCASSLRGGTVRSDTQYFGPGTRLTVL.

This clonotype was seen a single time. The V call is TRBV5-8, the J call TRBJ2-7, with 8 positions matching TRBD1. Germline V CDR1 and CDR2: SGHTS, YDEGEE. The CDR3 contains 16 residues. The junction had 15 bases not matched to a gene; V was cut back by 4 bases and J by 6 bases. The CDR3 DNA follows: TGTGCCAGCAGCAAAAACGCCCTCCGAACAGGGGGCGAGCAGTACTTC. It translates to CASSKNALRTGGEQYF.

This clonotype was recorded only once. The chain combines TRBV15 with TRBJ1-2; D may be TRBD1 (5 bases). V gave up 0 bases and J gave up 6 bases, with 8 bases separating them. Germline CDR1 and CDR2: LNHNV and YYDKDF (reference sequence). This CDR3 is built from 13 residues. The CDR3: CATSRDGGDGYTF. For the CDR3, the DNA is TGTGCCACCAGCAGAGATGGGGGGGATGGCTACACCTTC. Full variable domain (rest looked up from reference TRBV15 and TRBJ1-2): DAMVIQNPRYQVTQFGKPVTLSCSQTLNHNVMYWYQQKSSQAPKLLFHYYDKDFNNEADTPDNFQSRRPNTSFCFLDIRSPGLGDTAMYLCATSRDGGDGYTFGSGTRLTVV.

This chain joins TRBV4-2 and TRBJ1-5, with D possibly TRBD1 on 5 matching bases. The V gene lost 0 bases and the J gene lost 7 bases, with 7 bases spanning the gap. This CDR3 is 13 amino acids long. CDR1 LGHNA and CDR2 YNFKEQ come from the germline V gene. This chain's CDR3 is CASSQEGAQPQHF. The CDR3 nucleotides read TGTGCCAGCAGCCAAGAAGGGGCGCAGCCCCAGCATTTT.

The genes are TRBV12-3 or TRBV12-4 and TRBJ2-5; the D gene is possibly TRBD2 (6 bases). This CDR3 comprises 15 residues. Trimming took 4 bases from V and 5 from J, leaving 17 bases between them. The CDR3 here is CASSSDAGGVETQYF. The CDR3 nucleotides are TGTGCCAGCAGTTCTGACGCCGGAGGGGTCGAGACCCAGTACTTC.

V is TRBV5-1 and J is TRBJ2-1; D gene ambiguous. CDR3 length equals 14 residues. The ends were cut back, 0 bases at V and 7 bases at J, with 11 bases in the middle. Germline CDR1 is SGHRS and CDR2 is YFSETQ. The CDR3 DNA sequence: TGCGCCAGCAGCTTGGATAGATCGGGTAATGAGCAGTTCTTC. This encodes CASSLDRSGNEQFF.